This TCR beta chain was recorded in a study of T cells in Graves' hyperthyroidism and ophthalmopathy. Findings and caveats of the study: Patients with ophthalmopathy were separated from those with stable hyperthyroidism by a 13 V-J model.

This CDR3 has 16 residues. V lost 6 bases to trimming and J lost 1 base, with 19 bases between them. Germline V gene data show CDR1 as SGHAT and CDR2 as FQNNGV. Based on clinical symptoms, serum thyroxine and TRAb, thyroid ultrasound and orbital computed tomography, diagnoses were reached. This clonotype was observed many times. Its target is not known. The CDR3 regions of TCR beta were amplified from RNA transcripts. The primer set for the first-round RT-PCR of the TCR CDR3 was HTBI. MiXCR was run by TCRdb on the multiplex PCR reads, yielding one entry per CDR3 protein. The sample shows a few hundred thousand distinct CDR3 sequences, approximately 16% of them seen only once.

The sample comprised blood. The rearrangement joins TRBV11-2 to TRBJ2-7, with D perhaps matching TRBD1 (6 bases). The sequence was obtained from a woman between 50 and 59 years old with Graves' hyperthyroidism. CDR3 residues: CASSYRRQAASYEQYF. The CDR3 coding sequence is TGTGCCAGCAGTTACCGTCGACAGGCCGCTTCCTACGAGCAGTACTTC.